What follows describes a single T cell receptor (beta chain). The junction had 4 bases not matched to a gene; V was cut back by 6 bases and J by 0 bases. Germline values: CDR1 MRHNA, CDR2 SNTAGT. This CDR3 spans 15 amino acids. Recruitment covered about two dozen US areas and drew participants whose ages spanned roughly 18 to 90 years. Assignment of participants to cohorts was predicated upon participant-reported clinical history. Using immunoSEQ multiplex PCR, the repertoire was profiled, and TCRdb retains in-frame clones only, with some absent. The sample holds approximately 210,000 clones, around 90% seen once. This sample was taken from a study of blood T cell repertoires in COVID-19. Study in general: Some COVID-19 samples were acute and others convalescent; all came from the United States, Italy and Spain.

The chain employs TRBV6-4 and TRBJ1-5, with 8 positions matching TRBD1. Input material: PBMCs or T cells enriched from blood (not recorded which). This clonotype was sampled from a woman in her twenties or thirties who had recovered from COVID-19. CDR3 DNA sequence: TGTGCCAGCAGAACAGGGGGTTATAGCAATCAGCCCCAGCATTTT. It codes for CASRTGGYSNQPQHF.